This T cell receptor (beta chain) was retrieved from a study of blood T cell repertoires in COVID-19. Study context: Sites across the United States, Italy and Spain contributed samples from acute and convalescent COVID-19.

The count of this clone is one. The CDR3 is made up of 17 amino acids. Germline V lookup: CDR1 LNHDA, CDR2 SQIVND (reference sequence). V shed 6 bases and J 8 bases; nucleotides not matched to a gene: 16. Using immunoSEQ multiplex PCR, the repertoire was profiled, and TCRdb retains in-frame clones only, with some absent. The sample shows some 200,000 clones, 75% to 90% of them seen only once. Recruited during active infection, patients (from Seattle) were subsequently followed longitudinally. The genes are TRBV19 and TRBJ1-4; TRBD1 matches at 9 bases. The source is a woman between 65 and 79 years old with COVID-19, enrolled during active disease. The sequenced sample was peripheral blood. CDR3 sequence reads: CASRGRTGGALFEKLFF. CDR3 sequence (DNA): TGTGCCAGTAGAGGGCGAACAGGGGGCGCGTTGTTCGAAAAACTGTTTTTT.